This T cell receptor (beta chain) was captured in a study of cytomegalovirus exposure and HLA in healthy donors. A note on this clone: Its antigen is as yet unknown.

Clones were sequenced by immunoSEQ multiplex PCR, and TCRdb holds only the in-frame ones, with some missing. The repertoire holds some 110,000 clones, 75% to 90% seen once, with about 4.5% in the top ten. Study-level results: With high specificity and sensitivity, the classifier reportedly diagnosed cytomegalovirus status. The listing of roughly 160 TCR beta chains classed them as cytomegalovirus-associated.

The donors belonged to the roughly 110-subject validation cohort, separate from the roughly 670-subject first cohort. Sequenced material: PBMCs. The TCR originated in a young man in good health and CMV-seropositive.

The CDR3 here is CASSPRWPGRINSYEQYF. CDR3 nucleotides: TGCGCCAGCAGCCCCCGTTGGCCGGGGAGGATAAACTCCTACGAGCAGTACTTC. The V and J genes are TRBV4-1 and TRBJ2-7; a weak D match, TRBD2 (6 bases). The CDR3 extends over 18 amino acids. V was trimmed by 4 bases and J by 0 bases, leaving 22 bases between them. In germline, CDR1 is MGHRA, CDR2 YSYEKL.